Described below is a single T cell receptor (beta chain) sequence and its context. No antigen is known for it. No base quality information exists; no much larger clone differs at one position. The protocol used for the library was the immunoSEQ multiplex PCR assay. For the multiplex PCR, a mixture combining 60 forward primers for TCR Vbeta segments and 13 reverse primers for TCR Jbeta segments was used. The CDR3 region of rearranged TCR beta genes was amplified from genomic DNA by a multiplex PCR assay. On the Illumina HiSeq System, the amplified TCR beta libraries were sequenced as 87-base-pair reads. Turning to the authors' computational methods: In a later analysis, some 80 million unique TCR beta chains were counted across the 666 repertoires, and roughly 11 million of these chains were shared by at least two donors. Raw reads were error-corrected and collapsed into unique sequences by a nearest-neighbor algorithm in which closely related sequences were merged to remove PCR and sequencing errors. To assign V, D and J gene segments, CDR3 sequences were aligned to IMGT reference sequences. For a sequence to be retained, at least a six-nucleotide match to both a V gene segment and a J gene segment was required. Rearrangements were classified as productive when the CDR3 lacked stop codons and remained in frame with V and J, and all other rearrangements were classified as non-productive. Following IMGT convention, CDR3 was defined as the stretch from the second conserved V-encoded cysteine to the conserved J-encoded phenylalanine. In an earlier analysis of 587 of the donors, sequences lacking an unambiguous match to a single V gene segment were excluded. An earlier analysis of under 750 of the donors called V segments functional above 56.7% productive rearrangements and segregating when the between-donor standard deviation exceeded 5%. A statistical classification framework was built to diagnose cytomegalovirus status from the catalog of TCR beta chain sequences. In a later analysis, TCR nucleotide sequences were compared against IMGT/GENE-DB human TR gene sequences so that V and J genes could be assigned. Using the TCRdist pipeline, a later analysis assigned CDR3 sequences along with most-parsimonious VDJ recombination scenarios. In a later analysis, each TCR beta chain was defined by its CDR3 amino acid sequence together with its V-gene family, and reads lacking a unique V-gene family were excluded. In a later analysis, several hundred highly shared, low-generation-probability nucleotide sequences were removed to address suspected cross-contamination and a sequencing artifact. In a later analysis, a clonal expansion index for each public chain was calculated from normalized within-repertoire ranks of inferred template counts. In a later analysis, generation probabilities were computed with a VDJ recombination model fitted to out-of-frame rearrangements, and the resulting probabilities were checked against IGoR. Hypergeometric tests were used in a later analysis to score TCR-TCR, TCR-HLA and TCR-CMV co-occurrence, with a repertoire-size bias correction applied to the TCR pairs. In a later analysis, false discovery rates were estimated by permuting HLA or CMV assignments 20 times. In a later analysis, co-occurring TCRs were grouped using DBSCAN, and TCRdist sequence similarity was added for clustering within HLA-allele-positive subsets. Repertoires with fewer than 30,000 or more than 120,000 public chains, plus five repertoires with anomalous nucleotide sharing, were excluded from co-occurrence clustering. Drawn from immuneACCESS, this table holds only the in-frame rearrangements with V and J called that TCRdb kept. Clones are partly lost; checked studies trace under half to an unresolved V gene and leave the rest unexplained. V and J calls and clone size are given by that table; D and trimming were obtained from the DNA. This sample holds 150,000 to 200,000 clones; around 83% were observed only once. The leading ten clones occupy around 4.3% of the sample.

These data belong to a study of cytomegalovirus exposure and HLA in healthy donors (dated by TCRdb to about 2017). With regard to the full study: In an earlier analysis of fewer than 750 of the donors, 276 Gb of sequence data and approximately 120 million unique TCR beta sequences from about 190 million T cells were reported. The number of donors typed differed by locus, with 629-630 for A, B, C, DRB1 and DQB1, about 500 for DQA1, about 610 for DPA1, and 472 for DPB1. The study aimed to test whether cataloging public T cell receptors could reveal signatures of past pathogen exposure. Along with the approximately 650-subject first cohort, a separate validation cohort of around 110 different subjects was used. Rather than using new phenotypic data, the later analysis identified candidate immune exposures from TCR beta sequences and from how often those sequences occurred across donors. High-throughput TCR immunosequencing, statistical association of individual TCRs with disease status, and machine learning were combined to predict cytomegalovirus infection status. The genetic ancestry cluster associated with self-reported Caucasian donors included 80% to 90% of the roughly 380 genotyped donors. Among 398 genotyped donors of the cohort, an average of around 240,000 unique TCR beta nucleotide sequences was sequenced per donor, of which about 19% were non-productive. The study profiled the T cell repertoires of approximately 700 subjects by immunosequencing and related them to cytomegalovirus serostatus. All discovery cohort repertoires had been generated using a single sequencing platform. An early release covering more than 500 HLA-typed donors comprised 250 to 350 gigabases of sequencing data and around 85 million unique TCR sequences. Because of strong linkage in the cohort, roughly five DR-DQ haplotypes were treated as single units for association and clustering. A later analysis re-examined previously published TCR beta repertoires from more than 650 donors and added high-resolution HLA genotyping to investigate patterns of TCR occurrence. A later genetic analysis took genome-wide SNP genotypes for 398 of the 666 donors and used that subset as a discovery cohort. To decide whether each TCR beta V gene segment behaved as functional or pseudogenic, an earlier analysis of approximately 600 of the donors relied on high-throughput TCR beta sequencing. Both class I and class II loci were covered by HLA typing, at four-digit resolution. Donor age, sex, ethnicity and CMV serostatus were collected together with the repertoire data.

V and J lose 3 bases and 3 bases, and a span of 12 bases separates them. From the germline V gene, CDR1 is SGHRS and CDR2 is YFSETQ. Spanning cysteine to phenylalanine, the CDR3 consists of 15 amino acids. The CDR3 DNA has 45 bases and is translated from base 1. What the research found in general, with its limitations: Because the 87-base-pair reads could not distinguish some IMGT-functional V segments, including TRBV6-2 and TRBV6-3, those segments were excluded. A later analysis found that most CMV-associated TCR beta chains appeared HLA-restricted, with HLA associations seemingly driven largely by CMV exposure. A further reported finding was that TCR beta sequences accurately predicted the HLA-A and HLA-B alleles for most subjects in the first cohort. Because some donors lacked HLA typing at each locus, the association tests relied only on the typed subset. While some public TCRs were present in many individuals, most TCR sequences turned up only very rarely across donors. Roughly 17 rarely observed V segments, including chromosome 9 orphons, were excluded from the earlier analysis of approximately 500 of the donors because counts were too low. Assigning TCR associations to individual alleles was difficult when HLA alleles, especially DR and DQ, strongly co-occurred. This cohort had only TCR beta chains sequenced, and the lack of alpha or paired-chain data limited which features could be detected. Presence/absence analyses assumed roughly uniform sequencing depth across donors, an assumption that may not hold. The study listed around 160 TCR beta chains as associated with cytomegalovirus. A few of the identified cytomegalovirus-associated TCR beta chains were confirmed in vitro to be specific for cytomegalovirus antigens. Cytomegalovirus status was reported to be diagnosed by the classifier with high specificity and sensitivity in both the original and validation cohorts. Broadly in line with IMGT annotations, most TCR beta V segments showed up in productive rearrangements about 87% or about 30% of the time in an earlier analysis of approximately 640 of the donors. Several of the top co-occurrence clusters appeared to be linked to parvovirus B19, influenza, CMV and Epstein-Barr virus, according to a later analysis. Correlated functional status among segregating V segments might be attributable to linkage disequilibrium, but an unknown experimental factor could not be ruled out. Specific HLA alleles were associated with over 15,000 TCR beta sequences at a false discovery rate of 0.05 in a later analysis. The authors suggested that the approach could potentially be extended to other disease states and immunological phenotypes. In a later genetic analysis, a missense DCLRE1C variant was associated with V-gene and J-gene trimming of TCR beta chains, and the association was replicated in an independent cohort. A cluster of highly shared sequence variants was judged likely to be a technical artifact of the sequencing pipeline. For the cohort, immune exposure information was limited to CMV serostatus. According to a later analysis, TCR association rates differed among HLA loci, with DRB1 alleles showing the most associated TCRs and HLA-C alleles showing the fewest. According to a later genetic analysis, donors in an Asian-associated ancestry cluster had fewer N-insertions in productive TCRs than the approximately 630-donor mean. A later analysis found that HLA-associated TCR beta chains were more clonally expanded and had lower generation probabilities than equally common non-associated chains.

The cohort was made up of 666 healthy bone marrow donors. Cohort members were all nominally healthy when sampled, although unrecorded immune exposures were likely present. The donor was CMV seropositive and belonged to the group of 250 to 300 seropositive cohort members. Each donor provided a peripheral blood sample, and peripheral blood mononuclear cells were used for TCR beta sequencing. The Qiagen DNeasy Blood Extraction Kit was used to extract genomic DNA from the blood cell samples. The clonotype was recovered from a man aged 45-60 years in good health and CMV-seropositive. Recombination connected TRBV5-1 to TRBJ2-2, with a weak D call of TRBD2 (6 bases match). Sample: PBMCs. The nucleotides read TGCGCCAGCAGCTCCCAGGGAGGACACACCGGGGAGCTGTTTTTT. Its translation is CASSSQGGHTGELFF.